These 14 T cell receptor beta chains originate from one sample sequenced in a study of T cell changes during pregnancy in multiple sclerosis. Profiling relied on immunoSEQ multiplex PCR, and the TCRdb table lists in-frame clones only, not all of them. The sample gives around 53,000 clones, about nine tenths of which show up once; under 3.5% is in the top ten. The sample consisted of CD8+ T cells from peripheral blood mononuclear cells, taken before pregnancy. Receptor source: a female donor with multiple sclerosis, enrolled in a pregnancy study.

This chain joins TRBV2 and TRBJ1-5; 7 bases are shared with TRBD1. The V gene end was trimmed by 6 bases and the J gene end by 4 bases; junction bases not matched to a gene: 9. The CDR3 has 15 residues. Looked up from germline, CDR1 is SNHLY and CDR2 is FYNNEI. The CDR3 protein is CASSDPGQQNQPQHF. CDR3 DNA sequence: TGTGCCAGCAGCGACCCGGGACAGCAAAATCAGCCCCAGCATTTT.

The chain carries TRBV11-3 and TRBJ2-3; 8 bases are shared with TRBD2. Germline-derived CDR1 and CDR2 are SGHNT and YENEEA. V lost 1 base, J lost 4 bases, and 10 bases stayed unmatched. CDR3 length equals 17 residues. CDR3 protein: CASSLGGSYGGADTQYF. The CDR3 nucleotides are TGTGCCAGCAGCTTAGGGGGTTCCTACGGGGGGGCAGATACGCAGTATTTT.

The chain employs TRBV4-1 and TRBJ2-5; no clear D gene. This CDR3 contains 17 residues. Germline-derived CDR1 and CDR2 are MGHRA and YSYEKL. Trimming shortened V by 0 bases and J by 0 bases, and 14 bases separated the two germline ends. The CDR3 bases are TGCGCCAGCAGCCAAGATCCCTCTCTGGCCGACCAAGAGACCCAGTACTTC. This gives the protein CASSQDPSLADQETQYF.

The chain recombines TRBV19 with TRBJ1-4; maybe TRBD1 (6 bases). Germline CDR1 LNHDA, CDR2 SQIVND (reference sequence). V was pared by 4 bases and J by 6 bases, with 9 bases between. The CDR3 is 13 amino acids. The CDR3 bases are TGTGCCAGTAGTACCTGGACAGATGAAAAACTGTTTTTT. This gives the protein CASSTWTDEKLFF.

The rearrangement links TRBV19 to TRBJ2-3; 10 nucleotides agree with TRBD1. CDR3 size: 15 residues. Germline V gene sequence: CDR1 LNHDA, CDR2 SQIVND (reference sequence). After removal of 2 bases from V and 3 bases from J, the junction contained 2 bases not matched to a gene. CDR3 sequence reads: CASSILGQGTDTQYF. CDR3 nucleotides: TGTGCCAGTAGTATATTGGGACAGGGGACAGATACGCAGTATTTT.

This chain links TRBV4-2 with TRBJ2-5, with TRBD2 matching over 9 bases. The J segment lost 1 base and the V segment lost 5 bases, leaving 11 bases of the junction unmatched. CDR1 and CDR2 from the germline V gene are LGHNA and YNFKEQ. This CDR3 region has 17 residues. CDR3 sequence (DNA): TGTGCCAGCAGCAACACACTAGCGGGCGATAGCCAAGAGACCCAGTACTTC. Translating it yields CASSNTLAGDSQETQYF.

This rearrangement joins TRBV10-3 to TRBJ1-4, with a weak D call TRBD1 (6 bases). V lost 11 bases and J lost 1, with 14 bases in between. Germline lookup yields CDR1 ENHRY and CDR2 SYGVKD. The CDR3 covers 14 residues. CDR3 in DNA: TGTGCCTCCGCGGGGGCGGAAACTAATGAAAAACTGTTTTTT. Translated: CASAGAETNEKLFF.

The chain joins TRBV7-6 to TRBJ2-7, with TRBD1 identical over 9 bases. Germline CDR1 SGHVS, CDR2 FNYEAQ. CDR3 length equals 13 residues. Trimming at V came to 8 bases and at J to 4 bases, leaving 6 bases not matched to a gene. The CDR3 spells CASAGTGNYEQYF. In DNA form, the CDR3 reads TGTGCCAGCGCCGGGACAGGGAATTACGAGCAGTACTTC.

This clone was found once. The chain employs TRBV19 and TRBJ1-6, with D unresolved. Between the trimmed V and J ends, which lost 3 bases and 0 bases, there was a span of 15 bases. CDR3 length: 18 residues. The germline V gene encodes CDR1 LNHDA and CDR2 SQIVND (reference sequence). The CDR3 here is CASSIGRHSSSYNSPLHF. The CDR3 nucleotides are TGTGCCAGTAGTATCGGCAGGCATTCGAGCTCCTATAATTCACCCCTCCACTTT.

J is TRBJ2-7 and V is TRBV10-2, with 11 bases identical to TRBD1. This CDR3 spans 15 amino acids. Germline CDR1 WSHSY, CDR2 SAAADI. J was trimmed by 6 bases and V by 6 bases; bases with no gene match: 10. The CDR3 loop is CASREDGTGGTEQYF. The DNA of the CDR3 is TGCGCCAGCAGGGAAGACGGGACAGGGGGGACCGAGCAGTACTTC.

V gene TRBV9 combines with J gene TRBJ1-2; 8 bases match TRBD1. The CDR3 spans 15 residues. Germline V gives CDR1 SGDLS, CDR2 YYNGEE. V was clipped by 2 bases and J by 7 bases; unmatched bases: 10. As DNA, the CDR3 is TGTGCCAGCAGCGTTCCAGGGGGCGCATTGGGTGGCTACACCTTC. Protein sequence: CASSVPGGALGGYTF.

V is TRBV13 and J is TRBJ2-7; the D gene is possibly TRBD1 (7 bases). The CDR3 has 15 amino acids. The ends were cut back, 4 bases at V and 4 bases at J, with 17 bases in the middle. Germline V gives CDR1 PRHDT, CDR2 FYEKMQ (reference sequence). Here the CDR3 reads CASSYRAQGRYEQYF. Here the CDR3 DNA reads TGTGCCAGCAGCTATAGGGCACAGGGGAGGTACGAGCAGTACTTC.

The genes are TRBV6-5 and TRBJ2-1, with 7 bases matching TRBD1. Germline loops: CDR1 MNHEY, CDR2 SVGAGI. The V and J ends lost 4 bases and 7 bases, in that order; junction bases with no gene match: 1. The CDR3 covers 12 residues. The CDR3, as DNA: TGTGCCAGCAGTTCGACAGGGAATGAGCAGTTCTTC. As protein: CASSSTGNEQFF.

V is TRBV5-6 and J is TRBJ2-3, with 8 bases matching TRBD2. Trimming removed 0 bases from V and 2 bases from J; junction bases left unmatched: 5. CDR1 and CDR2 (germline): SGHDT, YYEEEE. The CDR3 is made up of 16 amino acids. This CDR3 reads CASSLGAGGLTDTQYF. As DNA, the CDR3 is TGTGCCAGCAGCTTGGGGGCGGGGGGACTCACAGATACGCAGTATTTT.